Sequencing of this TCR beta chain was carried out in a study of control samples from healthy donors and cancer patients. Profiling relied on immunoSEQ multiplex PCR, and the TCRdb table lists in-frame clones only, not all of them. The data contain about 90,000 clones, roughly 93% of them singletons. Germline loops: CDR1 SGHAT, CDR2 FQNNGV. The CDR3 covers 13 residues. The V and J ends lost 5 bases and 11 bases respectively, with 18 bases between them. Material: blood. This chain connects TRBV11-2 to TRBJ1-1; D ambiguous. This sequence originates from a woman in her 30s in good health. In DNA form, the CDR3 reads TGTGCCAGCAGCATCCTAGGGATAACAGATGCTTTCTTT. This translates into CASSILGITDAFF. The whole variable domain, remainder taken from reference TRBV11-2 and TRBJ1-1, is EAGVAQSPRYKIIEKRQSVAFWCNPISGHATLYWYQQILGQGPKLLIQFQNNGVVDDSQLPKDRFSAERLKGVDSTLKIQPAKLEDSAVYLCASSILGITDAFFGQGTRLTVV.